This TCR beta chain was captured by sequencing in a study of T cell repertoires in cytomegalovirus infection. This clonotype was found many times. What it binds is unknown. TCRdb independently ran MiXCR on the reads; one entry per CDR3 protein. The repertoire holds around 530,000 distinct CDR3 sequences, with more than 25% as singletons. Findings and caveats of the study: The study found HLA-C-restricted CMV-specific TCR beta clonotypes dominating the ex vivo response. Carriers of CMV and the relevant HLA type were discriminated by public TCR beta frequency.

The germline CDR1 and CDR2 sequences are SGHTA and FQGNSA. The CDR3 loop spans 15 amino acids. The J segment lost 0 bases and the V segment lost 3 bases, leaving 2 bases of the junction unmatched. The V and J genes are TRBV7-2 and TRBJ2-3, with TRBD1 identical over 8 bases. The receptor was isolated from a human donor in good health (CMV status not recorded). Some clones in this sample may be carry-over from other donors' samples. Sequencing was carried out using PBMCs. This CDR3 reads CASSFRTGSTDTQYF. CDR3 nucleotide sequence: TGTGCCAGCAGCTTTAGGACAGGGAGCACAGATACGCAGTATTTT.